These 32 T cell receptor beta chains share one sample of origin, sequenced in a study of blood T cell repertoires in COVID-19. TCRdb keeps only in-frame clones here, not all; method: immunoSEQ multiplex PCR. The sample carries about 170,000 clones, less than 85% recorded once. Sequencing was performed on peripheral blood. These receptors originate from a woman aged 80 or older with acute or convalescent COVID-19.

The rearrangement uses TRBV28 and TRBJ2-7; D perhaps matches TRBD2 (6 bases). The CDR3 length is 14 residues. Trimming removed 1 base from V and 3 bases from J, with 10 bases in between. Germline-derived CDR1 and CDR2 are MDHEN and SYDVKM. CDR3 nucleotide sequence: TGTGCCAGCAGTTTATACGGAGGGCTCTACGAGCAGTACTTC. Amino acid sequence: CASSLYGGLYEQYF. The variable domain in full, completed from reference TRBV28 and TRBJ2-7, reads DVKVTQSSRYLVKRTGEKVFLECVQDMDHENMFWYRQDPGLGLRLIYFSYDVKMKEKGDIPEGYSVSREKKERFSLILESASTNQTSMYLCASSLYGGLYEQYFGPGTRLTVT.

The V and J genes are TRBV5-1 and TRBJ2-2; TRBD2 matches at 9 bases. Germline V gene lookup returns CDR1 SGHRS and CDR2 YFSETQ. The junction had 5 bases not matched to a gene; V was cut back by 0 bases and J by 8 bases. CDR3 length: 15 residues. The CDR3: CASSLALAGSGELFF. As DNA, the CDR3 is TGCGCCAGCAGCTTGGCCCTAGCGGGATCTGGGGAGCTGTTTTTT.

J is TRBJ2-5 and V is TRBV7-9, with 12 bases identical to TRBD2. Trimming cost V 4 bases and J 5 bases; bases outside gene matches: 11. The CDR3 totals 17 residues. Germline V gene data show CDR1 as SEHNR and CDR2 as FQNEAQ (reference sequence). The CDR3, as DNA: TGTGCCAGCAGCTCACCGCTAGCGGGAGGGCCGCGGGAGACCCAGTACTTC. Translated: CASSSPLAGGPRETQYF.

This chain uses TRBV7-9 with TRBJ1-1; D is unclear. The V and J ends lost 5 bases and 0 bases respectively, with 10 bases between them. CDR1 is SEHNR and CDR2 is FQNEAQ in the germline V gene (reference sequence). This CDR3 has 14 amino acids. The DNA of the CDR3 is TGTGCCAGCAGCGTCACTGCCGTGAACACTGAAGCTTTCTTT. Translated, it gives CASSVTAVNTEAFF. Full variable domain (remainder filled in from reference TRBV7-9 and TRBJ1-1): DTGVSQNPRHKITKRGQNVTFRCDPISEHNRLYWYRQTLGQGPEFLTYFQNEAQLEKSRLLSDRFSAERPKGSFSTLEIQRTEQGDSAMYLCASSVTAVNTEAFFGQGTRLTVV.

The chain carries TRBV4-2 and TRBJ2-2, with D possibly matching TRBD2 (7 bases). Per the germline V gene, CDR1 is LGHNA and CDR2 is YNFKEQ. Trimming pared 3 bases from V and 2 bases from J, leaving 19 bases between. CDR3 length: 18 residues. The CDR3 nucleotides are TGTGCCAGCAGCCAGGAGGGGGGGCGGCGCGATAACACCGGGGAGCTGTTTTTT. This encodes CASSQEGGRRDNTGELFF.

The chain couples TRBV7-8 to TRBJ1-1; 8 bases line up with TRBD1. The trim removed 5 bases at V and 1 base at J, leaving 6 bases unmatched. Germline lookup yields CDR1 SGHVS and CDR2 FQNEAQ. CDR3 length: 15 residues. For the CDR3, the DNA is TGTGCCAGCAGCCCTCAGGGGGCCGCGAACACTGAAGCTTTCTTT. Translated: CASSPQGAANTEAFF.

This chain joins TRBV7-9 and TRBJ1-2, with a weak D call TRBD1 (6 bases). The germline V gene encodes CDR1 SEHNR and CDR2 FQNEAQ (reference sequence). Trimming left V 1 base short and J 7 bases short, with 13 bases between. The CDR3 covers 14 residues. CDR3 loop: CASSLDGQGSGYTF. The CDR3 DNA reads TGTGCCAGCAGCTTAGATGGGCAGGGGAGTGGCTACACCTTC.

With respect to this clone: Other DNA sequences in the sample encode the same CDR3. This chain connects TRBV2 to TRBJ2-5, with D possibly matching TRBD1 (5 bases). The CDR3 totals 13 residues. V lost 5 bases, J lost 1 base, and 8 bases lay in between. Per germline, CDR1 SNHLY and CDR2 FYNNEI. CDR3 bases: TGTGCCAGCAGTCGCGACAGCCAAGAGACCCAGTACTTC. It yields the protein CASSRDSQETQYF.

This chain uses TRBV6-5 with TRBJ1-2, with 7 bases lining up with TRBD1. Unmatched junction bases numbered 9, after V lost 6 bases and J lost 8 bases. CDR3 length equals 13 residues. CDR1 MNHEY and CDR2 SVGAGI come from the germline V gene. CDR3 sequence reads: CASRRGQGDGYTF. The DNA for the CDR3 is TGTGCCAGCAGAAGGGGGCAGGGCGACGGCTACACCTTC.

The J gene is TRBJ2-2, the V gene TRBV7-2, with 10 nucleotides matching TRBD1. The length of the CDR3 is 16 residues. Unmatched junction bases numbered 11, after V lost 6 bases and J lost 7 bases. Germline lookup yields CDR1 SGHTA and CDR2 FQGNSA. DNA of the CDR3: TGTGCCAGCAGGAAACCCGGGACAGGGGAGAGCGGGGAGCTGTTTTTT. It yields the protein CASRKPGTGESGELFF.

The genes are TRBV12-3 or TRBV12-4 and TRBJ1-2; D is perhaps TRBD1 (6 bases). Trimming removed 5 bases at V and 6 bases at J, with 13 bases between. The CDR3 spans 13 residues. The CDR3 protein is CASSAFQGHGYTF. For the CDR3, the DNA is TGTGCCAGCAGTGCCTTTCAGGGGCATGGCTACACCTTC.

The CDR3 is CASREPGQGYNEQFF. CDR3 nucleotide sequence: TGTGCCAGCAGGGAACCGGGACAGGGCTACAATGAGCAGTTCTTC. The chain recombines TRBV7-2 with TRBJ2-1, with 9 bases lining up with TRBD1. Germline V CDR1 and CDR2: SGHTA, FQGNSA. This CDR3 comprises 15 residues. V dropped 6 bases and J dropped 3; count of bases not matched to a gene: 6.

The V gene is TRBV18, the J gene TRBJ1-3, with TRBD1 matching over 8 bases. The CDR3 consists of 16 residues. V lost 2 bases, J lost 2 bases, and 5 bases stayed unmatched. CDR1 is KGHSH, CDR2 LQKENI, per germline. The CDR3 region is CASSPGQGATGNTIYF. CDR3 DNA: TGTGCCAGCTCACCAGGGCAGGGGGCGACTGGAAACACCATATATTTT.

The chain is built from TRBV13 and TRBJ2-4, with TRBD2 identical over 8 bases. Germline trimming cut 5 bases from V and 1 base from J; bases unmatched to any gene: 7. From germline, CDR1 is PRHDT and CDR2 FYEKMQ (reference sequence). The CDR3 is 16 residues long. Written as DNA, the CDR3 is TGTGCCAGCAGCCAAGCGGGGGAAGGGGCCAAAAACATTCAGTACTTC. Translating gives CASSQAGEGAKNIQYF.

The rearrangement uses TRBV9 and TRBJ2-5, with TRBD1 matching over 7 bases. The CDR3 spans 16 residues. Germline assignment: CDR1 SGDLS and CDR2 YYNGEE. Losses at the gene ends were 2 bases for V and 4 bases for J; bases not matched to a gene: 11. CDR3 nucleotide sequence: TGTGCCAGCAGCGTTTCATTTGGCAGGGGGACAGAGACCCAGTACTTC. It translates to CASSVSFGRGTETQYF.

This chain connects TRBV27 to TRBJ1-4; D may be TRBD1 (5 bases). The germline CDR1 and CDR2 sequences are MNHEY and SMNVEV (reference sequence). Trimming took off 5 bases at V and 4 bases at J, with 14 bases between the two ends. The length of the CDR3 is 15 residues. CDR3 in DNA: TGTGCCAGCAGTCCCCGGTCGGGGGTTAATGAAAAACTGTTTTTT. Translating it yields CASSPRSGVNEKLFF. Using reference TRBV27 and TRBJ1-4 for the parts outside the CDR3, the full variable domain is EAQVTQNPRYLITVTGKKLTVTCSQNMNHEYMSWYRQDPGLGLRQIYYSMNVEVTDKGDVPEGYKVSRKEKRNFPLILESPSPNQTSLYFCASSPRSGVNEKLFFGSGTQLSVL.

V gene TRBV3-1 (or the pseudogene TRBV3-2) combines with J gene TRBJ1-1, with 11 bases identical to TRBD1. Germline CDR1 and CDR2: LGHDT and YNNKEL (reference sequence). CDR3 length equals 16 residues. Unmatched junction bases numbered 3, after V lost 3 bases and J lost 0 bases. CDR3: CASSQMGQGVNTEAFF. The CDR3 nucleotides are TGTGCCAGCAGCCAGATGGGACAGGGGGTGAACACTGAAGCTTTCTTT.

This clone showed up just a few times. The rearrangement joins TRBV5-1 to TRBJ2-2, with a weak D call TRBD2 (5 bases). The CDR3 is 15 amino acids. Per the germline V gene, CDR1 is SGHRS and CDR2 is YFSETQ. The germline V and J ends were trimmed by 1 base and 1 base, with 8 bases remaining between them. The CDR3 DNA follows: TGCGCCAGCAGCTTGAGCGGCTTGAACACCGGGGAGCTGTTTTTT. Translation: CASSLSGLNTGELFF. The variable domain in full, with the rest retrieved from reference TRBV5-1 and TRBJ2-2, is KAGVTQTPRYLIKTRGQQVTLSCSPISGHRSVSWYQQTPGQGLQFLFEYFSETQRNKGNFPGRFSGRQFSNSRSEMNVSTLELGDSALYLCASSLSGLNTGELFFGEGSRLTVL.

V gene TRBV13 combines with J gene TRBJ2-1; a possible D gene is TRBD2 (5 bases). V was trimmed by 0 bases and J by 2 bases, leaving 11 bases between them. Per germline, CDR1 PRHDT and CDR2 FYEKMQ (reference sequence). This CDR3 spans 16 amino acids. The CDR3 DNA reads TGTGCCAGCAGCTTAGGAGGACGTAGCGCCTACAATGAGCAGTTCTTC. Protein product: CASSLGGRSAYNEQFF.

This clone was seen more than once but under ten times. The chain links TRBV2 to TRBJ1-5; 8 bases match TRBD1. Germline trimming cut 6 bases from V and 5 bases from J; bases unmatched to any gene: 6. The CDR3 runs 14 residues. Germline V gives CDR1 SNHLY, CDR2 FYNNEI. The DNA of the CDR3 is TGTGCCAGCAGGCAAGACAGGGGAGATCAGCCCCAGCATTTT. As protein: CASRQDRGDQPQHF. The complete variable domain, with remaining parts taken from reference TRBV2 and TRBJ1-5, reads EPEVTQTPSHQVTQMGQEVILRCVPISNHLYFYWYRQILGQKVEFLVSFYNNEISEKSEIFDDQFSVERPDGSNFTLKIRSTKLEDSAMYFCASRQDRGDQPQHFGDGTRLSIL.

The rearrangement uses TRBV28 and TRBJ2-5, with TRBD1 matching over 7 bases. The junction had 6 bases not matched to a gene; V was cut back by 0 bases and J by 5 bases. Germline CDR1 MDHEN, CDR2 SYDVKM. The CDR3 loop spans 15 amino acids. CDR3 sequence reads: CASSLWQGDWETQYF. As DNA, the CDR3 is TGTGCCAGCAGTTTATGGCAGGGGGATTGGGAGACCCAGTACTTC.

In this sample, this clone turned up a few times. V and J are TRBV13 and TRBJ2-7, with 9 positions matching TRBD2. Losses at the gene ends were 1 base for V and 4 bases for J; bases not matched to a gene: 11. This CDR3 has 17 amino acids. Looked up from germline, CDR1 is PRHDT and CDR2 is FYEKMQ (reference sequence). DNA for the CDR3: TGTGCCAGCAGCTTAGATGTTGCTAGCGGGACCTCATACGAGCAGTACTTC. This translates into CASSLDVASGTSYEQYF. The variable domain in full, with the rest retrieved from reference TRBV13 and TRBJ2-7, is AAGVIQSPRHLIKEKRETATLKCYPIPRHDTVYWYQQGPGQDPQFLISFYEKMQSDKGSIPDRFSAQQFSDYHSELNMSSLELGDSALYFCASSLDVASGTSYEQYFGPGTRLTVT.

The chain combines TRBV5-1 with TRBJ2-1; a weak D match, TRBD2 (6 bases). The CDR3 has 14 residues. Trimming shortened V by 3 bases and J by 0 bases, and 7 bases separated the two germline ends. The germline gives CDR1 SGHRS, CDR2 YFSETQ. CDR3 DNA: TGCGCCAGCAGCTCCGGGAGCTCCTACAATGAGCAGTTCTTC. Translation gives CASSSGSSYNEQFF. Looking up the rest from reference TRBV5-1 and TRBJ2-1 gives the full variable domain: KAGVTQTPRYLIKTRGQQVTLSCSPISGHRSVSWYQQTPGQGLQFLFEYFSETQRNKGNFPGRFSGRQFSNSRSEMNVSTLELGDSALYLCASSSGSSYNEQFFGPGTRLTVL.

Only a few counts were recorded for this clone. The chain combines TRBV28 with TRBJ1-1; no firm D call. V lost 6 bases and J 1 base, leaving 12 bases between the germline ends. The CDR3 covers 14 residues. Germline CDR1 reads MDHEN; CDR2 reads SYDVKM. CDR3 in amino acids: CASREQYKNTEAFF. CDR3 sequence (DNA): TGTGCCAGCAGAGAACAATACAAGAACACTGAAGCTTTCTTT.

The V call is TRBV5-8, the J call TRBJ2-1; the match to TRBD2 covers 11 bases. J lost 0 bases, V lost 7 bases, and 6 bases had no gene match. This CDR3 is 16 amino acids long. Looked up from germline, CDR1 is SGHTS and CDR2 is YDEGEE. The CDR3 nucleotides read TGTGCCAGCGGACTAGCGGGCCTTAACTCCTACAATGAGCAGTTCTTC. Residues: CASGLAGLNSYNEQFF.

V usage is TRBV27 and J usage is TRBJ1-2; TRBD1 might be the D (5 bases). Germline-derived CDR1 and CDR2 are MNHEY and SMNVEV (reference sequence). V shed 5 bases and J shed 7 bases, with 11 bases lying between them. The CDR3 is 12 amino acids. The DNA of the CDR3 is TGTGCCAGCAGTCCCCCCGGGGGTGGCTACACCTTC. The encoded protein is CASSPPGGGYTF.

The genes are TRBV6-5 and TRBJ2-5; TRBD1 aligns across 8 bases. CDR1 and CDR2 from the germline V gene are MNHEY and SVGAGI. The junction had 14 bases not matched to a gene; V was cut back by 7 bases and J by 7 bases. This CDR3 is built from 15 residues. CDR3 bases: TGTGCCAGCACCCCGGGACAGGTCTACGGCGGGACCCAGTACTTC. Protein: CASTPGQVYGGTQYF.

This chain joins TRBV6-5 and TRBJ2-1, with 14 bases aligning to TRBD2. The CDR3 loop spans 15 amino acids. The junction had 7 bases not matched to a gene; V was cut back by 6 bases and J by 9 bases. In germline, CDR1 is MNHEY, CDR2 SVGAGI. The CDR3 spells CASRQGLAGVSEQFF. Written as DNA, the CDR3 is TGTGCCAGCAGGCAGGGACTAGCGGGAGTAAGTGAGCAGTTCTTC.

There are a few counts of this clone. The gene calls are TRBV24-1 and TRBJ2-7; D might be TRBD2 (5 bases). The ends were cut back, 6 bases at V and 4 bases at J, with 6 bases in the middle. The CDR3 is 11 amino acids. In germline, CDR1 is KGHDR, CDR2 SFDVKD. CDR3 sequence reads: CATSRDYEQYF. In DNA, the CDR3 is TGTGCCACCAGTCGGGATTACGAGCAGTACTTC.

This clone was counted a single time. The chain joins TRBV4-2 to TRBJ2-7, with D perhaps TRBD1 (6 bases). Germline V gene lookup returns CDR1 LGHNA and CDR2 YNFKEQ. The ends were cut back, 0 bases at V and 2 bases at J, with 14 bases in the middle. The CDR3 sequence is 16 residues long. The DNA of the CDR3 is TGTGCCAGCAGCCAAGAGAATTCGGACAGAGCCTACGAGCAGTACTTC. It encodes CASSQENSDRAYEQYF.

This chain joins TRBV5-5 and TRBJ1-4, with D possibly matching TRBD1 (6 bases). The CDR3 loop spans 16 amino acids. Germline V gene data show CDR1 as SGHKS and CDR2 as YYEKEE (reference sequence). Trimming pared 4 bases from V and 2 bases from J, leaving 15 bases between. The CDR3 loop is CASSVQTGLTNEKLFF. The CDR3 bases are TGTGCCAGCAGCGTCCAAACAGGGCTCACTAATGAAAAACTGTTTTTT.

On this clone itself: Other DNA sequences in the same sample also yield this CDR3. This chain uses TRBV28 with TRBJ2-7; TRBD2 aligns across 8 bases. Germline V gene sequence: CDR1 MDHEN, CDR2 SYDVKM. V lost 5 bases to trimming and J lost 4 bases; unmatched junction nucleotides: 1. The CDR3 runs 12 residues. The CDR3 sequence is CASSSGGYEQYF. DNA for the CDR3: TGTGCCAGCAGTAGCGGGGGTTACGAGCAGTACTTC.